This TCR beta chain was captured in a study of cytomegalovirus exposure and HLA in healthy donors. Overall study results and limits: Specificity of a few CMV-associated chains for CMV antigens was verified in vitro. In an earlier analysis, in some 600 donors, most V segments appeared productive either ~87% or ~30% of the time.

This CDR3 has 14 residues. Germline V lookup: CDR1 MDHEN, CDR2 SYDVKM. The trim removed 6 bases at V and 5 bases at J, leaving 8 bases unmatched. On this clone: The antigen is undetermined.

Each donor was nominally healthy when sampled (though unrecorded immune exposures were likely). The study ran its PCR with 60 Vbeta and 13 Jbeta primers. Sequenced by immunoSEQ multiplex PCR; TCRdb stores in-frame clones only, minus some. The sample consists of some 100,000 clones, approximately 82% of them appearing once. This chain connects TRBV28 to TRBJ1-1, with 8 bases aligning to TRBD1. This TCR came from a woman between 18 and 29 years old in good health and CMV-seronegative. The specimen was PBMCs. The CDR3 DNA sequence: TGTGCCAGCAGATTTCAGGGGGCGTGGACTGAAGCTTTCTTT. Translation gives CASRFQGAWTEAFF. The full variable domain, with the rest looked up from reference TRBV28 and TRBJ1-1, is DVKVTQSSRYLVKRTGEKVFLECVQDMDHENMFWYRQDPGLGLRLIYFSYDVKMKEKGDIPEGYSVSREKKERFSLILESASTNQTSMYLCASRFQGAWTEAFFGQGTRLTVV.